This T cell receptor (beta chain) was recorded in a study of shared clonotypes between healthy human individuals. General study results and limits: Sampling used blood alone; tissue repertoires probably differ. A reduction in generation probabilities was seen for non-shared clonotypes relative to those shared by all four donors.

Libraries were prepared by immunoSEQ multiplex PCR; TCRdb keeps only in-frame clonotypes and omits some of them. This sample has 2 million to 2.5 million clones, with just under 95% found just once. On this clone: Its antigen is not identified.

The study drew its donors from healthy HIV-negative adults without recent acute infections or vaccinations. The CDR3 covers 15 residues. The germline V gene encodes CDR1 SQVTM and CDR2 ANQGSEA. J was trimmed by 7 bases and V by 2 bases; bases with no gene match: 6. The sequencing input was naive CD4+ T cells from PBMCs. Subset: CD45RA+ positively selected. The source is a young man in good health. Some clones in this sample may be carry-over from other donors' samples. The gene calls are TRBV29-1 and TRBJ2-1; 12 nucleotides agree with TRBD2. As DNA, the CDR3 is TGCAGCGTTGAACCTCCACTAGCGGGAGGAAATGAGCAGTTCTTC. This encodes CSVEPPLAGGNEQFF.